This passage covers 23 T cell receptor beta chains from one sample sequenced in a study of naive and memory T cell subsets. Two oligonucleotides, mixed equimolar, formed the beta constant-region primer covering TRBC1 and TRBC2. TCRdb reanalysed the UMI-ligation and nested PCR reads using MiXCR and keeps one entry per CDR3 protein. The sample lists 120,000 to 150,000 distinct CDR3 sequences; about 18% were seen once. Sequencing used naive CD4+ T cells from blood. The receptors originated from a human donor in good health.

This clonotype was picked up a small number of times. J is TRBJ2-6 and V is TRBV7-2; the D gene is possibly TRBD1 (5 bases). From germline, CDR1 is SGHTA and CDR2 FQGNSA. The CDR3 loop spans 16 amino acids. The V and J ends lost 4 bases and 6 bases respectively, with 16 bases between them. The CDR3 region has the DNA TGTGCCAGCAGCTACGGCAGGGTCGCCCTGGCCAACGTCCTGACTTTC. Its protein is CASSYGRVALANVLTF.

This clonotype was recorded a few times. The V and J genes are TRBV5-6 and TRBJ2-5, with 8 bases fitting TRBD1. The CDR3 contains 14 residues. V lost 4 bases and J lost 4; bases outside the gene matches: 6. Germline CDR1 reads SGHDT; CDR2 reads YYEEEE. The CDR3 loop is CASSQTGVGETQYF. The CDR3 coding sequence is TGTGCCAGCAGCCAGACAGGGGTAGGAGAGACCCAGTACTTC.

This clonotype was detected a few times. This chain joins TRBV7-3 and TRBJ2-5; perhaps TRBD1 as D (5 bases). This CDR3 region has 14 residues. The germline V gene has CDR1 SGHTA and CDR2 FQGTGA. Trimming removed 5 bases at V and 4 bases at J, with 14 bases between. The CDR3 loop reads CASSPQGGRETQYF. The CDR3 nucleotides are TGTGCCAGCAGCCCCCAGGGTGGAAGAGAGACCCAGTACTTC. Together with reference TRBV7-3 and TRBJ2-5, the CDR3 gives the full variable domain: GAGVSQTPSNKVTEKGKYVELRCDPISGHTALYWYRQSLGQGPEFLIYFQGTGAADDSGLPNDRFFAVRPEGSVSTLKIQRTERGDSAVYLCASSPQGGRETQYFGPGTRLLVL.

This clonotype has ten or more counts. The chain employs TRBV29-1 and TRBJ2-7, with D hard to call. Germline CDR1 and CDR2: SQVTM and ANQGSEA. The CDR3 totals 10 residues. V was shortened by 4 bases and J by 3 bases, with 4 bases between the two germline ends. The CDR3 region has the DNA TGCAGCGTTGGGGACTACGAGCAGTACTTC. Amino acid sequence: CSVGDYEQYF.

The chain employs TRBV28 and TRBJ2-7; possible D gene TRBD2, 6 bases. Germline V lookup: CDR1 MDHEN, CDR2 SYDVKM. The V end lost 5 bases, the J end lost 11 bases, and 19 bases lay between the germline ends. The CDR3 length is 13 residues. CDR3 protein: CASSGAQGLREYF. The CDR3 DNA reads TGTGCCAGCAGTGGGGCCCAGGGACTCCGGGAGTACTTC.

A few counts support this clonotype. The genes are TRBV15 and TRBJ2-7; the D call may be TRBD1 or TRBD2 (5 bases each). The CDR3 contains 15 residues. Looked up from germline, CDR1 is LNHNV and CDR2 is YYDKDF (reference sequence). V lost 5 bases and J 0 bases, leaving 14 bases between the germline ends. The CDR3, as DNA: TGTGCCACCAGCGCTTATTGGGGGAGCTCCTACGAGCAGTACTTC. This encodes CATSAYWGSSYEQYF.

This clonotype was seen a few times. The CDR3 is CASRSTGSGNTIYF. Here the CDR3 DNA reads TGTGCCAGCAGATCGACAGGCTCTGGAAACACCATATATTTT. The chain joins TRBV28 to TRBJ1-3; weak D call: TRBD1 (6 bases). The CDR3 covers 14 residues. Trimming took 6 bases from V and 0 from J, leaving 9 bases between them. Germline V gives CDR1 MDHEN, CDR2 SYDVKM.

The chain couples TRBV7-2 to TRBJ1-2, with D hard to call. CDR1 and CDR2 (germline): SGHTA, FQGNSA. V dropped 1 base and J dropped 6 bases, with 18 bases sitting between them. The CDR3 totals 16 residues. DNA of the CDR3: TGTGCCAGCAGCTTAGAGTTCTATTCTGATGGAAATGGCTACACCTTC. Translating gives CASSLEFYSDGNGYTF.

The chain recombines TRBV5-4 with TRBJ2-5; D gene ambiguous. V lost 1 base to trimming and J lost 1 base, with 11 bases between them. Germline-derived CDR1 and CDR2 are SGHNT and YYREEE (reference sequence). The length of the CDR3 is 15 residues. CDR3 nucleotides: TGTGCCAGCAGCTTGTCGTCGACCGTCCAAGAGACCCAGTACTTC. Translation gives CASSLSSTVQETQYF.

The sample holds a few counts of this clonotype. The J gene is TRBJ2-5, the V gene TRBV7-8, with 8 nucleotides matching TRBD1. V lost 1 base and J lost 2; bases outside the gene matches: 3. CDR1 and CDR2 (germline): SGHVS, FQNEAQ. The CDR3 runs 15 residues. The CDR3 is CASSLVGQGQETQYF. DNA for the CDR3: TGTGCCAGCAGCTTAGTAGGACAGGGTCAAGAGACCCAGTACTTC.

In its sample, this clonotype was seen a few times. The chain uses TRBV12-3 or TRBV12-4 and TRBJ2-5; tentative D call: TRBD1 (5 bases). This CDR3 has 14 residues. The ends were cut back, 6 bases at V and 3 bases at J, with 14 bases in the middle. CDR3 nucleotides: TGTGCCAGCAGCCCCTTACTGACAGAAGAGACCCAGTACTTC. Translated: CASSPLLTEETQYF.

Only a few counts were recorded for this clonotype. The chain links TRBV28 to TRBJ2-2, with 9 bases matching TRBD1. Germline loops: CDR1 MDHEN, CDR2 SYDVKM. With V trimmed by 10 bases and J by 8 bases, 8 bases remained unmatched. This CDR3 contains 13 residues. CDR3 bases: TGTGCCACATGGACAGGGGATGATGGGGAGCTGTTTTTT. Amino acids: CATWTGDDGELFF.

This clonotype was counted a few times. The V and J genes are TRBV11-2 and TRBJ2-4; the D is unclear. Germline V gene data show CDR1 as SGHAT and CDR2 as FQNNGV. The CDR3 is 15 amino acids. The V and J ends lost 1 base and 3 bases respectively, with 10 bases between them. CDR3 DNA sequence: TGTGCCAGCAGCTTAGGGGCGGTCCGCAAAAACATTCAGTACTTC. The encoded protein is CASSLGAVRKNIQYF.

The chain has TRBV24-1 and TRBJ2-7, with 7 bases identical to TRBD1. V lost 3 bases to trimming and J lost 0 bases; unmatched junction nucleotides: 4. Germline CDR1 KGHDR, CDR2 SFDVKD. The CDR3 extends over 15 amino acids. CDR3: CATSDGQASSYEQYF. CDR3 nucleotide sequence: TGTGCCACCAGTGATGGACAGGCTAGCTCCTACGAGCAGTACTTC.

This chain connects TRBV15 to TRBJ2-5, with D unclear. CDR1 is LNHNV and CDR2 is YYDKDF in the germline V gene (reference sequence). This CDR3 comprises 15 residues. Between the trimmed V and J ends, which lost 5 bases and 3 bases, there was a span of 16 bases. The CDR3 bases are TGTGCCACCAGCGCAAGTCGACGACGTGAAGAGACCCAGTACTTC. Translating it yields CATSASRRREETQYF.

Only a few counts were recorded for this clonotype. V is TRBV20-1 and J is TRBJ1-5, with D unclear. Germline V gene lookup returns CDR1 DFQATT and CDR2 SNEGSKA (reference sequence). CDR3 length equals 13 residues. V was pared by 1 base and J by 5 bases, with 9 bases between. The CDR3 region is CSARVDRDQPQHF. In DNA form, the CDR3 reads TGCAGTGCTAGAGTGGACCGTGATCAGCCCCAGCATTTT.

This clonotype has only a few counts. CDR3 loop: CASSQTGREETQYF. The CDR3 bases are TGTGCCAGCAGCCAAACCGGGAGGGAAGAGACCCAGTACTTC. V usage is TRBV4-2 and J usage is TRBJ2-5, with 8 bases aligning to TRBD2. Per germline, CDR1 LGHNA and CDR2 YNFKEQ. The CDR3 has 14 amino acids. V lost 2 bases and J lost 3; bases outside the gene matches: 2.

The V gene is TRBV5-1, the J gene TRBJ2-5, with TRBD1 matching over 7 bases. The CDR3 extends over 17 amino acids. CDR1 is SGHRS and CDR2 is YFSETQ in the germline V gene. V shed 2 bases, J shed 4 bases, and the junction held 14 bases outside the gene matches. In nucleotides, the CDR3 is TGCGCCAGCAGCTTCGGATCGACAGGGACAATCAGAGAGACCCAGTACTTC. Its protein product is CASSFGSTGTIRETQYF.

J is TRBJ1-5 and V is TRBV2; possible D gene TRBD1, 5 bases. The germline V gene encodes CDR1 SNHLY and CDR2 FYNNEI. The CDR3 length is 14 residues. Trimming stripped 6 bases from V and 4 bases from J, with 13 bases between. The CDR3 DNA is TGTGCCAGCAGGGAGAGACAGACAAATCAGCCCCAGCATTTT. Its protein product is CASRERQTNQPQHF.

The CDR3 region has the DNA TGCAGTGCTAGAGTGGCCGGGAGCAACGGCTACAATGAGCAGTTCTTC. Its translation is CSARVAGSNGYNEQFF. This chain links TRBV20-1 with TRBJ2-1, with D possibly matching TRBD2 (6 bases). The CDR3 covers 16 residues. V was pared by 1 base and J by 3 bases, with 16 bases between. Per the germline V gene, CDR1 is DFQATT and CDR2 is SNEGSKA (reference sequence).

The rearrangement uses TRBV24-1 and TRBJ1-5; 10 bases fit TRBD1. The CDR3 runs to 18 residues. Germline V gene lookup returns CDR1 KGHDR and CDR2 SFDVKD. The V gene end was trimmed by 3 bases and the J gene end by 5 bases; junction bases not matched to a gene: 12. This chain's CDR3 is CATSDSTPDRGWDQPQHF. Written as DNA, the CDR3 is TGTGCCACCAGTGATAGCACCCCGGACAGGGGGTGGGATCAGCCCCAGCATTTT.

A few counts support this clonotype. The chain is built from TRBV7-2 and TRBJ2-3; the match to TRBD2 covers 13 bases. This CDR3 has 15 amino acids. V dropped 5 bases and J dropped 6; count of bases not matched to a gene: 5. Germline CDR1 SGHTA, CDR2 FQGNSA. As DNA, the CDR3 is TGTGCCAGCAGCCCTAGGACTAGCGGGAGTGATACGCAGTATTTT. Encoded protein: CASSPRTSGSDTQYF.

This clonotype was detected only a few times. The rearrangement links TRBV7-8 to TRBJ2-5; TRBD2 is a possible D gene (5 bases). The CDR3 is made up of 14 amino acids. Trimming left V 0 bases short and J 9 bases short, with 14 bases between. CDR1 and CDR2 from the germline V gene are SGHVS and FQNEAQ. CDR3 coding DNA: TGTGCCAGCAGCTTAGCGCGGCCCGCGGGTGCCCAGTACTTC. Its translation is CASSLARPAGAQYF.